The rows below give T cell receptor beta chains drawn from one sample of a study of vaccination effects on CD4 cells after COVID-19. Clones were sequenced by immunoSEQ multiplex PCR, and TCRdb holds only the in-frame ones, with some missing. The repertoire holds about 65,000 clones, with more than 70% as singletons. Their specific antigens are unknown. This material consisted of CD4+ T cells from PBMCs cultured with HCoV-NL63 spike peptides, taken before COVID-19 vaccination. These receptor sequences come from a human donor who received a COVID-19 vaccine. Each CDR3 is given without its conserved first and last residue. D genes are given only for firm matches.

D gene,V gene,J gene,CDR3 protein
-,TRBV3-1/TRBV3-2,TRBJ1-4,ASSQDLRRGRSNEKLF
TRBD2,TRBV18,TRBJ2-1,ASSPSLAGRDEQF
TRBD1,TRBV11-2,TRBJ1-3,ASRSDRGENTIY
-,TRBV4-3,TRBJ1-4,ASSPTATNEKLF
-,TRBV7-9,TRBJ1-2,ASSVQGDYGYT
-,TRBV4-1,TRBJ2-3,ASSQAGPFSTDTQY
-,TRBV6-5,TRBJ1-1,ASSLLGSMNTEAF
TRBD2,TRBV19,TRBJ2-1,ASSIITSGYEQF
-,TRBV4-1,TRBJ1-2,ASSPSDGGRGYGYT
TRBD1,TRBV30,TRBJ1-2,AWTAGQGLNYGYT
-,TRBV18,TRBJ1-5,ASSPGAYSNQPQH
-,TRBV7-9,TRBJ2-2,ASSSQGFTGELF
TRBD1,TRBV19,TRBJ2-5,ASSPGTAQETQY
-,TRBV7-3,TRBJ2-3,ASSLTSAPIPGDTQY
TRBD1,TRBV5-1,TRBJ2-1,ASSSEGQIYNEQF
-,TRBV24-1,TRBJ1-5,ATSDPAGPQH
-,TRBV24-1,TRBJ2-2,AVAGGTPNTGELF
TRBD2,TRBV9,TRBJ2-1,ASSVDRGLGYSSSYNEQF
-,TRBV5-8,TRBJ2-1,ASPSGLNRTGEYNEQF
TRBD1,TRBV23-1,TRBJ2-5,ASSQSGTVKETQY
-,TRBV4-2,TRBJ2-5,ASSNRDSDQETQY
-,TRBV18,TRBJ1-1,ASSPPRGETEAF
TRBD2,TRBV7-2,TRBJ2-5,ASSFKRGGRETQY
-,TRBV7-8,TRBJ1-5,ASSFPGTNQPQH
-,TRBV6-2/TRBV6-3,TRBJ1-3,ASSYIPGAGNTIY
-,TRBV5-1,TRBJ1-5,ASSLAPGPDQPQH
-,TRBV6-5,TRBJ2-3,ASSRRLGDTQY
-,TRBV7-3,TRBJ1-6,ASSLAGYGSPLH
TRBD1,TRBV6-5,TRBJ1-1,ASSYRGTGSTEAF
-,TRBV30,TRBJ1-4,AWSRSYEKLF
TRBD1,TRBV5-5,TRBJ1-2,ASTRVQGATRSNYGYT
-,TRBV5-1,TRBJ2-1,ASSLAAILYNEQF
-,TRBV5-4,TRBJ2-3,ASSTVSTDTQY
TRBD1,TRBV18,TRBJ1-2,ASSPRQGAGYGYT
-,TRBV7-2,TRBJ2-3,ASSLFTDTQY
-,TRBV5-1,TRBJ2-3,ASTPGGGTDTQY
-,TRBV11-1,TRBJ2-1,ASSFYRDHEQF
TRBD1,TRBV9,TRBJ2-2,ASSVRDRDGTGELF
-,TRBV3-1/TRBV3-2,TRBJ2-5,ASSAIWTGQETQY
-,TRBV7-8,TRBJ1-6,ASSPSREFPLH
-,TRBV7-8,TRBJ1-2,ASSLSGATNYGYT
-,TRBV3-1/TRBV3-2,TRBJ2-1,ASSPWTDPDNEQF
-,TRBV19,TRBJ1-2,ASSPPQANYGYT
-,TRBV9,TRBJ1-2,ASSPAGLHHT
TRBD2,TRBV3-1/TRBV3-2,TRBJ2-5,ASSHRAGTSGMKETQY
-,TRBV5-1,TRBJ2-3,ASSLGAQPGGDTQY
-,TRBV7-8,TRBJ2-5,ASSLARVEETQY
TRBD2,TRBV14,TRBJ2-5,ASSQIFSGGIQETQY
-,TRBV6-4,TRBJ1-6,ASSRSYNSPLH
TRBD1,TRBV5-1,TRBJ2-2,ATRDRTPNTGELF
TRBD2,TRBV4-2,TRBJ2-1,ASSQNILAGGPGNNEQF
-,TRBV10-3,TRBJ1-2,AISESAGRGYT
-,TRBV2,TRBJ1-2,ASSGSQGNGYT
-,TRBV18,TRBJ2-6,ASSPLVGAGANVLT
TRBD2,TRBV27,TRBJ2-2,ASSLSLAGGLIGELF
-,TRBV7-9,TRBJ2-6,ASSFQFSGANVLT
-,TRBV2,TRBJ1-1,ASSSNGQSGTEAF